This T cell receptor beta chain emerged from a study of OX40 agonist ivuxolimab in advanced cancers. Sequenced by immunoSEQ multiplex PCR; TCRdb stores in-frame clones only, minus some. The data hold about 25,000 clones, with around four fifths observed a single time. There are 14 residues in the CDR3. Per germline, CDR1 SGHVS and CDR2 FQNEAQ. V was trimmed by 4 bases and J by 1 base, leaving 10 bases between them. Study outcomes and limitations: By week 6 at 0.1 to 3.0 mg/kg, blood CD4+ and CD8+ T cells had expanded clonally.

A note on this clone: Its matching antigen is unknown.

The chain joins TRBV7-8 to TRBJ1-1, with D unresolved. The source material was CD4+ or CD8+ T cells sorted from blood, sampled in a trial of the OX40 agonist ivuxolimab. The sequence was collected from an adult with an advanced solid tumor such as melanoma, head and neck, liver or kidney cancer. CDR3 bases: TGTGCCAGCAGCTCCGGGCCCAAGAACACTGAAGCTTTCTTT. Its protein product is CASSSGPKNTEAFF.